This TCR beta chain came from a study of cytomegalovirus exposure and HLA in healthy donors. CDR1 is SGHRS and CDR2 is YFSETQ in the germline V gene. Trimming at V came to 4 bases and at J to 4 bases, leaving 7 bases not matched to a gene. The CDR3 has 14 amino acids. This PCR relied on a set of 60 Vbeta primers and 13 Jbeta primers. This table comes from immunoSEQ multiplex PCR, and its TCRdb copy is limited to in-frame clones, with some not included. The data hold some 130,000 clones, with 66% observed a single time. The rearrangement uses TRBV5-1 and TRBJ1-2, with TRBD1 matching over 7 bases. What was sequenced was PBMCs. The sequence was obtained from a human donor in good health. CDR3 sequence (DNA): TGCGCCAGCAGCAAACGACAGGGCGCCTATGGCTACACCTTC. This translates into CASSKRQGAYGYTF.